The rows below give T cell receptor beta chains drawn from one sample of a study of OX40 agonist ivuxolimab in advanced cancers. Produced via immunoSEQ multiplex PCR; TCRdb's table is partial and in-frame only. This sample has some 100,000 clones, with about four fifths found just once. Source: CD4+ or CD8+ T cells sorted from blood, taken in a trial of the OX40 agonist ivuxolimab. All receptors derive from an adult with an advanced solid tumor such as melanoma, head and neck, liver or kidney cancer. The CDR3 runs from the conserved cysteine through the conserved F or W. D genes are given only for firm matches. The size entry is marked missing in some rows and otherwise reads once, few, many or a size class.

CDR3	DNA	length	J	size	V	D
CASGFTGAGFTYEQYF	TGTGCTAGTGGATTTACCGGAGCGGGATTCACCTACGAGCAGTACTTC	16	TRBJ2-7	NA	TRBV12-5	TRBD2
CASSSNRVKAEAFF	TGTGCCAGCAGTTCTAACAGGGTGAAGGCTGAAGCTTTCTTT	14	TRBJ1-1	NA	TRBV6-6	NA
CASSPGGVGNEQFF	TGTGCCAGCAGCCCTGGGGGTGTTGGCAATGAGCAGTTCTTC	14	TRBJ2-1	NA	TRBV9	NA
CSVATSGSYEQYF	TGCAGCGTTGCTACTAGCGGTTCCTACGAGCAGTACTTC	13	TRBJ2-7	NA	TRBV29-1	TRBD2
CASSLTSEYNEQFF	TGTGCCAGCAGCTTAACTAGCGAATACAATGAGCAGTTCTTC	14	TRBJ2-1	NA	TRBV7-9	TRBD2
CAYRGAGTDTQYF	TGTGCCTACCGGGGGGCCGGTACAGATACGCAGTATTTT	13	TRBJ2-3	once	TRBV28	NA
CASSPQGRGLRYEQYF	TGTGCCAGCAGTCCCCAAGGCAGGGGATTAAGGTACGAGCAGTACTTC	16	TRBJ2-7	NA	TRBV21-1	NA
CASRDSETTEAFF	TGTGCCAGCCGGGACTCAGAAACCACTGAAGCTTTCTTT	13	TRBJ1-1	NA	TRBV6-6	NA
CASSPGQGARNTEAFF	TGCGCCAGCAGCCCGGGACAGGGGGCCCGGAACACTGAAGCTTTCTTT	16	TRBJ1-1	few	TRBV4-3	TRBD1
CASSLVDSGSEQYF	TGCGCCAGCAGCTTGGTCGATTCAGGGAGCGAGCAGTACTTC	14	TRBJ2-7	few	TRBV5-1	NA
CASRKGPTRNTEAFF	TGTGCCAGTCGTAAAGGCCCCACACGGAACACTGAAGCTTTCTTT	15	TRBJ1-1	NA	TRBV19	NA
CASSVGRDTEAFF	TGTGCCAGCAGTGTGGGGCGAGACACTGAAGCTTTCTTT	13	TRBJ1-1	NA	TRBV2	NA
CASSPRLAGAYEQYF	TGTGCCAGCAGTCCGCGACTAGCGGGAGCCTACGAGCAGTACTTC	15	TRBJ2-7	NA	TRBV27	TRBD2
CASSYAVSSGANVLTF	TGTGCCAGCAGTTACGCAGTGAGCTCTGGGGCCAACGTCCTGACTTTC	16	TRBJ2-6	NA	TRBV6-5	NA
CASSVERDAPYEQYF	TGTGCCAGCAGCGTTGAGCGGGACGCCCCCTACGAGCAGTACTTC	15	TRBJ2-7	NA	TRBV9	TRBD2
CASSLAEGQGQPQHF	TGTGCCAGCAGCTTAGCGGAGGGACAGGGACAGCCCCAGCATTTT	15	TRBJ1-5	NA	TRBV7-9	TRBD1
CASSLETGMNTEAFF	TGTGCCAGCAGTTTAGAAACCGGGATGAACACTGAAGCTTTCTTT	15	TRBJ1-1	NA	TRBV28	NA
CASSLAGQGNTIYF	TGTGCCAGCAGCTTGGCCGGACAGGGCAACACCATATATTTT	14	TRBJ1-3	NA	TRBV11-2	TRBD1
CASSPGARISNTGELFF	TGTGCCAGCAGCCCGGGGGCCCGTATTTCGAACACCGGGGAGCTGTTTTTT	17	TRBJ2-2	NA	TRBV27	NA
CASSAEAGGELYEQYF	TGTGCCAGCAGTGCTGAGGCGGGAGGGGAACTCTACGAGCAGTACTTC	16	TRBJ2-7	NA	TRBV6-1	TRBD2
CASSEQATQYF	TGCGCCAGCAGCGAACAGGCCACGCAGTATTTT	11	TRBJ2-3	NA	TRBV5-1	NA
CASSRGQNEKLFF	TGTGCCAGCTCAAGGGGACAGAATGAAAAACTGTTTTTT	13	TRBJ1-4	NA	TRBV18	TRBD1
CSGSQQGNTEAFF	TGCAGCGGTAGCCAACAGGGGAACACTGAAGCTTTCTTT	13	TRBJ1-1	few	TRBV29-1	NA
CASSLLPGTVDYEQYF	TGTGCCAGCAGTTTATTACCCGGGACGGTTGACTACGAGCAGTACTTC	16	TRBJ2-7	NA	TRBV27	NA
CAWSGFGGGNTGELFF	TGTGCCTGGAGTGGATTCGGCGGGGGGAACACCGGGGAGCTGTTTTTT	16	TRBJ2-2	NA	TRBV30	TRBD2
CASSLAKNEKLFF	TGTGCCAGCAGCTTGGCGAAGAATGAAAAACTGTTTTTT	13	TRBJ1-4	NA	TRBV5-4	NA
CASSVDGADGELFF	TGTGCCAGCAGCGTAGACGGGGCCGACGGGGAGCTGTTTTTT	14	TRBJ2-2	NA	TRBV9	NA